The 18 T cell receptor beta chains presented below share a single source sample, sequenced in a study of blood T cell repertoires in COVID-19. Using immunoSEQ multiplex PCR, the repertoire was profiled, and TCRdb retains in-frame clones only, with some absent. The sample has fewer than 350,000 clones, roughly nine tenths seen once; the top ten hold approximately 12%. Sequencing was performed on peripheral blood. Receptor source: a young woman with COVID-19, enrolled during active disease.

The V call is TRBV28, the J call TRBJ2-5, with 9 bases lining up with TRBD2. Looked up from germline, CDR1 is MDHEN and CDR2 is SYDVKM. After removal of 1 base from V and 5 bases from J, the junction contained 8 bases not matched to a gene. CDR3 length: 16 amino acids. Here the CDR3 reads CASSLSQGGGGETQYF. CDR3 nucleotide sequence: TGTGCCAGCAGTTTATCCCAGGGCGGGGGGGGCGAGACCCAGTACTTC.

The chain combines TRBV5-8 with TRBJ1-2; TRBD1 aligns across 9 bases. The ends lost 3 bases at V and 5 bases at J; junction bases unmatched: 11. Germline-derived CDR1 and CDR2 are SGHTS and YDEGEE. The CDR3 runs 16 residues. CDR3 in amino acids: CASSSLSTGGTYGYTF. DNA of the CDR3: TGTGCCAGCAGCTCGCTTTCGACAGGGGGGACTTATGGCTACACCTTC.

The chain couples TRBV3-1 (or the pseudogene TRBV3-2) to TRBJ1-4, with TRBD1 matching 8 bases. The V segment lost 2 bases and the J segment 16 bases; nucleotides outside the gene matches: 15. Germline V gene data show CDR1 as LGHDT and CDR2 as YNNKEL (reference sequence). The CDR3 runs to 15 residues. The CDR3 DNA is TGTGCCAGCAGCCAATCGACAGGGGTTCGGCGAGGCCCGTTTTTT. Protein sequence: CASSQSTGVRRGPFF.

V usage is TRBV10-2 and J usage is TRBJ2-3, with 9 bases fitting TRBD2. Germline assignment: CDR1 WSHSY and CDR2 SAAADI. The CDR3 has 16 residues. Germline trimming cut 4 bases from V and 4 bases from J; bases unmatched to any gene: 9. DNA for the CDR3: TGCGCCAGCAGTGCGAACCGCGGGGGGGGAGCAGATACGCAGTATTTT. As protein: CASSANRGGGADTQYF.

This clone was recorded once. The rearrangement joins TRBV7-9 to TRBJ1-3; D not resolved. Germline CDR1 is SEHNR and CDR2 is FQNEAQ (reference sequence). The CDR3 extends over 16 amino acids. Trimming removed 0 bases from V and 0 bases from J, with 9 bases in between. In DNA form, the CDR3 reads TGTGCCAGCAGCTTAGCCCTGAGGTTCTCTGGAAACACCATATATTTT. It is translated as CASSLALRFSGNTIYF.

This sequence joins TRBV4-1 and TRBJ2-1, with TRBD2 matching over 8 bases. Trimming at V came to 4 bases and at J to 2 bases, leaving 10 bases not matched to a gene. Per germline, CDR1 MGHRA and CDR2 YSYEKL. The CDR3 length is 17 residues. The CDR3 coding sequence is TGCGCCAGCAGCCGCGCTTTAGCGGGGACTACCTACAATGAGCAGTTCTTC. It translates to CASSRALAGTTYNEQFF.

V gene TRBV27 combines with J gene TRBJ2-7; weak D call: TRBD2 (6 bases). Germline CDR1 is MNHEY and CDR2 is SMNVEV (reference sequence). The CDR3 is 13 residues long. V lost 5 bases, J lost 1 base, and 9 bases lay in between. The CDR3 spells CASSPGLSYEQYF. CDR3 sequence (DNA): TGTGCCAGCAGTCCGGGACTTTCCTACGAGCAGTACTTC.

The chain uses TRBV18 and TRBJ2-7; 8 bases map to TRBD2. The CDR3 is 16 residues long. Per the germline V gene, CDR1 is KGHSH and CDR2 is LQKENI. V lost 1 base to trimming and J lost 1 base; unmatched junction nucleotides: 6. For the CDR3, the DNA is TGTGCCAGCTCACCACAGGGGACTAGGGGTTCCTACGAGCAGTACTTC. Translated, it gives CASSPQGTRGSYEQYF. The full variable domain, in which reference TRBV18 and TRBJ2-7 provide the parts outside the CDR3, is NAGVMQNPRHLVRRRGQEARLRCSPMKGHSHVYWYRQLPEEGLKFMVYLQKENIIDESGMPKERFSAEFPKEGPSILRIQQVVRGDSAAYFCASSPQGTRGSYEQYFGPGTRLTVT.

The CDR3 reads CASSRGEVPNQPQHF. The DNA of the CDR3 is TGTGCCAGCAGCCGGGGTGAGGTCCCCAATCAGCCCCAGCATTTT. The chain employs TRBV7-2 and TRBJ1-5; no clear D gene. In germline, CDR1 is SGHTA, CDR2 FQGNSA. V lost 5 bases and J lost 3, with 14 bases in between. The CDR3 extends over 15 amino acids. The whole variable domain, filled in from reference TRBV7-2 and TRBJ1-5, reads GAGVSQSPSNKVTEKGKDVELRCDPISGHTALYWYRQSLGQGLEFLIYFQGNSAPDKSGLPSDRFSAERTGGSVSTLTIQRTQQEDSAVYLCASSRGEVPNQPQHFGDGTRLSIL.

The chain uses TRBV6-5 and TRBJ1-6; D unclear. Per the germline V gene, CDR1 is MNHEY and CDR2 is SVGAGI. CDR3 length: 12 residues. V lost 8 bases, J lost 14 bases, and 16 bases lay in between. The CDR3 loop reads CASFSGGLALHF. DNA for the CDR3: TGTGCCAGCTTCTCAGGAGGGCTGGCCCTCCACTTT.

The chain links TRBV3-1 (or the pseudogene TRBV3-2) to TRBJ2-3; TRBD2 agrees at 9 bases. The CDR3 length is 16 residues. In germline, CDR1 is LGHDT, CDR2 YNNKEL (reference sequence). The V segment lost 1 base and the J segment 9 bases; nucleotides outside the gene matches: 11. CDR3 sequence reads: CASSQAASGTPTTQYF. CDR3 sequence (DNA): TGTGCCAGCAGCCAAGCGGCTAGCGGGACTCCCACCACGCAGTATTTT.

The V gene is TRBV11-3, the J gene TRBJ2-7; D may be TRBD2 (5 bases). Trimming pared 0 bases from V and 2 bases from J, leaving 29 bases between. The CDR3 length is 21 residues. Germline V lookup: CDR1 SGHNT, CDR2 YENEEA. CDR3 loop: CASSLDRGRGGSRTGTYEQYF. As DNA, the CDR3 is TGTGCCAGCAGCTTAGATCGAGGGCGAGGCGGCAGCCGGACGGGCACCTACGAGCAGTACTTC.

V is TRBV12-3 or TRBV12-4 and J is TRBJ2-3; TRBD2 aligns across 9 bases. The CDR3 covers 12 residues. The trim removed 3 bases at V and 13 bases at J, leaving 5 bases unmatched. CDR3 DNA sequence: TGTGCCAGCAGTTTTGAGGGACTAGCAAAGTATTTT. This sequence encodes CASSFEGLAKYF.

This clone has only a few counts. The chain has TRBV2 and TRBJ2-3; 7 bases are a match to TRBD2. This CDR3 comprises 15 residues. Germline CDR1 reads SNHLY; CDR2 reads FYNNEI. V lost 4 bases to trimming and J lost 2 bases; unmatched junction nucleotides: 6. The CDR3 DNA follows: TGTGCCAGCAGTGTCCCTAGCGGATACACAGATACGCAGTATTTT. Protein sequence: CASSVPSGYTDTQYF.

The rearrangement links TRBV5-6 to TRBJ2-1, with 9 bases aligning to TRBD2. After removal of 4 bases from V and 4 bases from J, the junction contained 9 bases not matched to a gene. Germline lookup yields CDR1 SGHDT and CDR2 YYEEEE. CDR3 length: 16 residues. CDR3 in amino acids: CASSLASGGLYNEQFF. The DNA of the CDR3 is TGTGCCAGCAGCCTGGCCAGCGGGGGGTTGTACAATGAGCAGTTCTTC. The full variable domain, completed using reference TRBV5-6 and TRBJ2-1, is DAGVTQSPTHLIKTRGQQVTLRCSPKSGHDTVSWYQQALGQGPQFIFQYYEEEERQRGNFPDRFSGHQFPNYSSELNVNALLLGDSALYLCASSLASGGLYNEQFFGPGTRLTVL.

The genes are TRBV28 and TRBJ1-1; D is unclear. CDR3 length: 14 amino acids. V shed 6 bases and J shed 1 base, with 12 bases lying between them. The germline CDR1 and CDR2 sequences are MDHEN and SYDVKM. The CDR3 here is CASSRRSPNTEAFF. For the CDR3, the DNA is TGTGCCAGCAGCCGACGTAGCCCGAACACTGAAGCTTTCTTT.

The gene calls are TRBV25-1 and TRBJ2-7; 12 positions match TRBD1. The CDR3 runs 16 residues. After removal of 5 bases from V and 4 bases from J, the junction contained 9 bases not matched to a gene. CDR1 is MGHDK and CDR2 is SYGVNS in the germline V gene. The CDR3 reads CASSPAWGQGAYEQYF. CDR3 coding DNA: TGTGCCAGCAGTCCTGCTTGGGGACAGGGGGCTTACGAGCAGTACTTC.

The rearrangement uses TRBV25-1 and TRBJ2-1, with TRBD1 matching 8 bases. The V segment lost 10 bases and the J segment 6 bases; nucleotides outside the gene matches: 14. The CDR3 extends over 15 amino acids. From germline, CDR1 is MGHDK and CDR2 SYGVNS. The CDR3 sequence: CAIPRRQGRINEQFF. The CDR3 DNA reads as TGTGCCATTCCCCGAAGACAGGGGAGGATCAATGAGCAGTTCTTC.